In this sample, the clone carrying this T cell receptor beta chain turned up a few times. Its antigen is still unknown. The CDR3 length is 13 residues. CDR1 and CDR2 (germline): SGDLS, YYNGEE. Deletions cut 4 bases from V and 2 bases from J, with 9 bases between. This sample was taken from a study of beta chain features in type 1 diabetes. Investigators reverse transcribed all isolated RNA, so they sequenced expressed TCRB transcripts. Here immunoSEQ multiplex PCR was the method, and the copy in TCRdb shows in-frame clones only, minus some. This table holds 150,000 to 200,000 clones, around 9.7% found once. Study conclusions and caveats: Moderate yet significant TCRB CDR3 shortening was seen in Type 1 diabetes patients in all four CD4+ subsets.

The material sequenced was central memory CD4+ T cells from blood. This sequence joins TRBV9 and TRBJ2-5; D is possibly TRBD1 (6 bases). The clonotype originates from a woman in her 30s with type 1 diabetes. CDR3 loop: CASSPQGQETQYF. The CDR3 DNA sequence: TGTGCCAGCAGCCCTCAGGGGCAAGAGACCCAGTACTTC.